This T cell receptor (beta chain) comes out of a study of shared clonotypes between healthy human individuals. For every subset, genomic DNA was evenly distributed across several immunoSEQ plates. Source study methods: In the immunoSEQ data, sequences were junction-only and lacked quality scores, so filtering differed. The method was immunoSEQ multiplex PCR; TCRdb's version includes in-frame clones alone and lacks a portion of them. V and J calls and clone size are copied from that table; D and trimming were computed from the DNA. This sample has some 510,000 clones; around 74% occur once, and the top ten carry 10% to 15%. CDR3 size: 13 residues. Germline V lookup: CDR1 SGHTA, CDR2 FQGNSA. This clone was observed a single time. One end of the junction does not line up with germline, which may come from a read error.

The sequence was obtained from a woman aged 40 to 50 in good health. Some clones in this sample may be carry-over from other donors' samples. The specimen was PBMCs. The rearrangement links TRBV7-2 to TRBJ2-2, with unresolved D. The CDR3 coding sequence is TGTGCCAGCAACTTACTAAACACCGGGGAGCTGTTTTTT. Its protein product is CASNLLNTGELFF. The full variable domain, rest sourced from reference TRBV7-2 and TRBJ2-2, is GAGVSQSPSNKVTEKGKDVELRCDPISGHTALYWYRQSLGQGLEFLIYFQGNSAPDKSGLPSDRFSAERTGGSVSTLTIQRTQQEDSAVYLCASNLLNTGELFFGEGSRLTVL.